These 8 T cell receptor beta chains came from one sample sequenced in a study of cytomegalovirus exposure and HLA in healthy donors. This PCR relied on a set of 60 Vbeta primers and 13 Jbeta primers. Sequenced by immunoSEQ multiplex PCR; TCRdb stores in-frame clones only, minus some. The profile shows some 140,000 clones, roughly 70% of them singletons. The sequenced material came from PBMCs. These receptors were obtained from a man aged 45-60 years in good health and CMV-seropositive.

Concerning this clone: At one end, the junction sequence differs from germline, possibly due to a read error. This rearrangement joins TRBV7-9 to TRBJ2-2; perhaps TRBD1 as D (5 bases). This CDR3 contains 15 residues. Germline loops: CDR1 SEHNR, CDR2 FQNEAQ (reference sequence). Here the CDR3 reads CSSSLRQGNTGELFF. The CDR3, as DNA: TGTTCCAGCAGCTTACGCCAGGGGAACACCGGGGAGCTGTTTTTT.

This chain links TRBV6-5 with TRBJ1-1, with 8 bases identical to TRBD1. Trimming at V came to 6 bases and at J to 7 bases, leaving 10 bases not matched to a gene. This CDR3 has 14 amino acids. CDR1 and CDR2 (germline): MNHEY, SVGAGI. The chain's CDR3 is CASRAPGGRNEAFF. The CDR3 DNA sequence: TGTGCCAGCAGGGCCCCAGGGGGCCGCAATGAAGCTTTCTTT.

The chain combines TRBV18 with TRBJ1-1; tentatively, D is TRBD1 (5 bases). Germline assignment: CDR1 KGHSH and CDR2 LQKENI. Trimming left V 6 bases short and J 4 bases short, with 15 bases between. The CDR3 loop spans 14 amino acids. CDR3 in amino acids: CASSETVAGTEAFF. CDR3 DNA: TGTGCCAGCTCCGAGACAGTAGCCGGCACTGAAGCTTTCTTT.

This chain links TRBV19 with TRBJ1-5, with a possible D match to TRBD1 (5 bases). Germline V gene sequence: CDR1 LNHDA, CDR2 SQIVND (reference sequence). The CDR3 is made up of 13 amino acids. Trimming left V 4 bases short and J 8 bases short, with 12 bases between. The CDR3 DNA reads as TGTGCCAGTAGTAATAGGGGCTTGGAGCCCCAGCATTTT. It specifies CASSNRGLEPQHF. The full variable domain, completed using reference TRBV19 and TRBJ1-5, is DGGITQSPKYLFRKEGQNVTLSCEQNLNHDAMYWYRQDPGQGLRLIYYSQIVNDFQKGDIAEGYSVSREKKESFPLTVTSAQKNPTAFYLCASSNRGLEPQHFGDGTRLSIL.

This clone came up once. V is TRBV18 and J is TRBJ2-5, with TRBD2 matching 7 bases. This CDR3 is 14 amino acids long. CDR1 and CDR2 (germline): KGHSH, LQKENI. V shed 2 bases and J 5 bases; nucleotides not matched to a gene: 5. In DNA form, the CDR3 reads TGTGCCAGCTCACCAGCCCTAGCGGCGGAGACCCAGTACTTC. Its translation is CASSPALAAETQYF.

This clone turned up a few times. V gene TRBV7-2 combines with J gene TRBJ1-4, with D possibly being TRBD1 (6 bases). The germline CDR1 and CDR2 sequences are SGHTA and FQGNSA. Trimming cost V 5 bases and J 2 bases, with 12 bases left between them. The CDR3 consists of 15 residues. CDR3 region: CASSASDSTNEKLFF. The CDR3 DNA sequence: TGTGCCAGCAGCGCTTCGGACAGCACTAATGAAAAACTGTTTTTT. Variable domain in full (rest from reference TRBV7-2 and TRBJ1-4): GAGVSQSPSNKVTEKGKDVELRCDPISGHTALYWYRQSLGQGLEFLIYFQGNSAPDKSGLPSDRFSAERTGGSVSTLTIQRTQQEDSAVYLCASSASDSTNEKLFFGSGTQLSVL.

The chain couples TRBV7-9 to TRBJ1-1, with TRBD1 as a possible D gene (6 bases). CDR1 and CDR2 (germline): SEHNR, FQNEAQ (reference sequence). Trimming stripped 2 bases from V and 0 bases from J, with 10 bases between. The CDR3 is 15 residues long. The DNA of the CDR3 is TGTGCCAGCAGCTTACAGGGGTCTATGAACACTGAAGCTTTCTTT. Amino acid sequence: CASSLQGSMNTEAFF.

This clone was recorded a few times. The chain employs TRBV18 and TRBJ2-1; D is unresolved. Germline V gene lookup returns CDR1 KGHSH and CDR2 LQKENI. V lost 5 bases, J lost 7 bases, and 9 bases lay in between. There are 12 residues in the CDR3. The CDR3 DNA sequence: TGTGCCAGCTCATCAGAGGTGAATGAGCAGTTCTTC. Amino acids: CASSSEVNEQFF.